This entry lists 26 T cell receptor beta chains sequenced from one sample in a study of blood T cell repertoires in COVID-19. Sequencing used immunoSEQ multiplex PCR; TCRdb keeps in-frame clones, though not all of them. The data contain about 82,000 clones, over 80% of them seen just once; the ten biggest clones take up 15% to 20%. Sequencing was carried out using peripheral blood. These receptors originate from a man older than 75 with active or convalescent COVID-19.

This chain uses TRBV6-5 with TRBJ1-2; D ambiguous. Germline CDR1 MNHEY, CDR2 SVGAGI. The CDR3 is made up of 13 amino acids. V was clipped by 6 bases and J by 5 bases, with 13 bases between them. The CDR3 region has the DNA TGTGCCAGCAGAGAGGATCGGTATTATGGCTACACCTTC. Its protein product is CASREDRYYGYTF.

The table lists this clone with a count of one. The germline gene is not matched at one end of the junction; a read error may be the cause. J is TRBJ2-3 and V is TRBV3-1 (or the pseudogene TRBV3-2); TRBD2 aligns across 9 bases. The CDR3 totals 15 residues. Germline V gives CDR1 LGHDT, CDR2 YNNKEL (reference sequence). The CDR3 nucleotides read TGTGCCAGCAGCCCCAGCGGGGGGCCCACAGGTACGCAGTATTTT. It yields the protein CASSPSGGPTGTQYF.

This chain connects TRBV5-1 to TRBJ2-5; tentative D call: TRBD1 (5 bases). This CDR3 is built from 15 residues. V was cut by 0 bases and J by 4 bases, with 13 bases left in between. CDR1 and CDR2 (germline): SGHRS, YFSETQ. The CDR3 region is CASSLVPAQGETQYF. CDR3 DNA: TGCGCCAGCAGCTTGGTACCAGCTCAGGGAGAGACCCAGTACTTC.

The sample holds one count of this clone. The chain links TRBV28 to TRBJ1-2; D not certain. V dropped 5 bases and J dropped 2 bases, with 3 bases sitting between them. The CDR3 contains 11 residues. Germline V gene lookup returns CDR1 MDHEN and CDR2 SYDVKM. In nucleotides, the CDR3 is TGTGCCAGCAGTCAAAACTATGGCTACACCTTC. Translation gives CASSQNYGYTF.

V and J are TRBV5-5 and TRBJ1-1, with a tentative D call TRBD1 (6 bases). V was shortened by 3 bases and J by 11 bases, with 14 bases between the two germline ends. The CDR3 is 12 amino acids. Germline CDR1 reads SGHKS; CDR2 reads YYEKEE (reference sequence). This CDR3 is CASSSKTGSAFF. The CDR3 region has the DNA TGTGCCAGCAGCTCAAAGACAGGTTCGGCTTTCTTT.

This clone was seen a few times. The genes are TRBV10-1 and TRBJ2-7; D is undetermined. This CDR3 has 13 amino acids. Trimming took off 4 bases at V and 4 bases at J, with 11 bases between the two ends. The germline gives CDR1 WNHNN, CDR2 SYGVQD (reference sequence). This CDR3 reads CASSGQVVYEQYV. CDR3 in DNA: TGCGCCAGCAGTGGCCAGGTGGTATACGAGCAGTACGTC.

CDR3 sequence: CASSVRSGDGYTF. CDR3 in DNA: TGTGCCAGCAGCGTACGGTCGGGAGATGGCTACACCTTC. The gene calls are TRBV9 and TRBJ1-2; no definite D call. V lost 1 base and J 6 bases, leaving 10 bases between the germline ends. The CDR3 has 13 residues. Germline V CDR1 and CDR2: SGDLS, YYNGEE.

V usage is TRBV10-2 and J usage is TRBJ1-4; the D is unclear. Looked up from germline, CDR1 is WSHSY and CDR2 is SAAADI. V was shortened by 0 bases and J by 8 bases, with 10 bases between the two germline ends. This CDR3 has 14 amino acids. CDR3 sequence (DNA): TGCGCCAGCAGTGAGTCTGGGCCAGCCGAAAAACTGTTTTTT. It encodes CASSESGPAEKLFF.

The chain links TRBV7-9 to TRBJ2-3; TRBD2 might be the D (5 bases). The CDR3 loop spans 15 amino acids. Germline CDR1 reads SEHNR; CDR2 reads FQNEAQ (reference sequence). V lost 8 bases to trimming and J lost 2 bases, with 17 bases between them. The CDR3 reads CASRDWGELTDTQYF. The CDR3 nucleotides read TGTGCCAGCCGGGATTGGGGAGAGCTCACAGATACGCAGTATTTT.

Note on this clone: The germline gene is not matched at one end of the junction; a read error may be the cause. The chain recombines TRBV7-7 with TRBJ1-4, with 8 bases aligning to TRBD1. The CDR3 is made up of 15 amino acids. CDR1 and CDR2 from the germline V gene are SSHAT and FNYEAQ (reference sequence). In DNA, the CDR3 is TGTGCTAGCAGCCCTAACAGGGGGATTAATGAAAAACTGTTTTTT. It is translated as CASSPNRGINEKLFF.

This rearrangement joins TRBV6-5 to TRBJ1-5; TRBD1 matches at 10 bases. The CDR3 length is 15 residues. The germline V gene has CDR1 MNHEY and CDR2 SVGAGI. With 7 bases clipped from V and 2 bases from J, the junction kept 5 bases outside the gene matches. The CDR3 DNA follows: TGTGCCAGCAATCCCGGGACAGGGGGCAATCAGCCCCAGCATTTT. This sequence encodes CASNPGTGGNQPQHF.

The CDR3 DNA sequence: TGTGCCAGCAGCTTAGATCAAAACTATGGCTACACCTTC. This translates into CASSLDQNYGYTF. The rearrangement joins TRBV7-8 to TRBJ1-2; D is unresolved. The CDR3 totals 13 residues. Germline CDR1 and CDR2: SGHVS and FQNEAQ. Trimming removed 1 base from V and 2 bases from J, with 5 bases in between.

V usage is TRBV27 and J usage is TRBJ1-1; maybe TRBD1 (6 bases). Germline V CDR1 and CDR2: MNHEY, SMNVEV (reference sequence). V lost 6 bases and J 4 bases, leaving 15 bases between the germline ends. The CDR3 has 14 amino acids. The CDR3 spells CASRNGQTLTEAFF. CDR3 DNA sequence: TGTGCCAGCAGGAACGGACAGACACTCACTGAAGCTTTCTTT.

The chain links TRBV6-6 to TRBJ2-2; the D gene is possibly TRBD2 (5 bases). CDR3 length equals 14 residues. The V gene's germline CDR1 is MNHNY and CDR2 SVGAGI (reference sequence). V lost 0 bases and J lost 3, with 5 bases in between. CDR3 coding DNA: TGTGCCAGCAGTTACTCGCGGGACACCGGGGAGCTGTTTTTT. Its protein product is CASSYSRDTGELFF.

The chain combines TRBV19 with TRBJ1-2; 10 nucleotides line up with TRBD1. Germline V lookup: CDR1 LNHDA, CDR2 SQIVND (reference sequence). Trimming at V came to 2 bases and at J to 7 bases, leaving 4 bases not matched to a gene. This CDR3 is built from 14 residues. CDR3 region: CASSIRQGAVGYTF. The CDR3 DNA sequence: TGTGCCAGTAGTATAAGACAGGGGGCGGTTGGCTACACCTTC.

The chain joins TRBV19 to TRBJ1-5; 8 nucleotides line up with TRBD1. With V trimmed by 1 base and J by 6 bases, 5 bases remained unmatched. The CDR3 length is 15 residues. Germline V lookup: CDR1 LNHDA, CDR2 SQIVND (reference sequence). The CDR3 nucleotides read TGTGCCAGTAGTATAGTAGTACAGGGGGTTCAGCCCCAGCATTTT. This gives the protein CASSIVVQGVQPQHF.

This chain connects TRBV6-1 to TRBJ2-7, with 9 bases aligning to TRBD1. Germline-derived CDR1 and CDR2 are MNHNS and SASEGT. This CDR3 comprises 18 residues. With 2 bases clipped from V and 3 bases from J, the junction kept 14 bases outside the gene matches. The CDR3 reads CASSERLTGGPIIYEQYV. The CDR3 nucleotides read TGTGCCAGCAGTGAAAGGTTGACAGGGGGACCCATTATCTACGAGCAGTACGTC.

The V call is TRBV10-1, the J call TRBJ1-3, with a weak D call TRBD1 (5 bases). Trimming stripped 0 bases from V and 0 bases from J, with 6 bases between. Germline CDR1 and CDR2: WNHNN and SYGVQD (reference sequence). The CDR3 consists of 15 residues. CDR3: CASSESGLSGNTIYF. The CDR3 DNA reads TGCGCCAGCAGTGAGTCGGGGCTCTCTGGAAACACCATATATTTT.

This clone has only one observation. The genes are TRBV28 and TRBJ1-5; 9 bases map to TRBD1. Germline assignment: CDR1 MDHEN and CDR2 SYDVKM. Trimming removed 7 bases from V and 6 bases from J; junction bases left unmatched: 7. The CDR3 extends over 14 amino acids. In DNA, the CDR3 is TGTGCCAGCACCATGGGACAGGGAGGTCAGCCCCAGCATTTT. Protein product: CASTMGQGGQPQHF.

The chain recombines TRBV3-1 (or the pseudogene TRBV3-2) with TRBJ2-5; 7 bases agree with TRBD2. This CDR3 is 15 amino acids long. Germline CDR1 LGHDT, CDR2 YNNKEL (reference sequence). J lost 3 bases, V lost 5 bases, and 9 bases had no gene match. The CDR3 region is CASSSRGGEEETQYF. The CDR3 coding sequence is TGTGCCAGCAGCTCTAGGGGAGGGGAAGAAGAGACCCAGTACTTC.

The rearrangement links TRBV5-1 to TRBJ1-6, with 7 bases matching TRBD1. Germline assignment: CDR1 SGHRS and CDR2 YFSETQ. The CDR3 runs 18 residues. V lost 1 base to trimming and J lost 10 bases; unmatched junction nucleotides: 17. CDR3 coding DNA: TGCGCCAGCAGCTTGTCATTCAGGGGGAAGGGAGTAGAATCACCCCTCCACTTT. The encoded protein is CASSLSFRGKGVESPLHF.

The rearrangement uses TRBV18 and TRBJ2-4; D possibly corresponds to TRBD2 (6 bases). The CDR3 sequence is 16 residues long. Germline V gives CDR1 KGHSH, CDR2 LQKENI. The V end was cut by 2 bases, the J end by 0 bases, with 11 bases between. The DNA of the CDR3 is TGTGCCAGCTCACCAATGGGGGGTCTAGCCAAAAACATTCAGTACTTC. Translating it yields CASSPMGGLAKNIQYF.

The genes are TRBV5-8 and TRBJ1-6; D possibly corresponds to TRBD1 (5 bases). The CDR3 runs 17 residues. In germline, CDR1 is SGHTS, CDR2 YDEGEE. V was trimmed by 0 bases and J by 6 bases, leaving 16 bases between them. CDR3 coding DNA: TGTGCCAGCAGCTTGGCCACGAATAGACAGATTAATTCACCCCTCCACTTT. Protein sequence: CASSLATNRQINSPLHF.

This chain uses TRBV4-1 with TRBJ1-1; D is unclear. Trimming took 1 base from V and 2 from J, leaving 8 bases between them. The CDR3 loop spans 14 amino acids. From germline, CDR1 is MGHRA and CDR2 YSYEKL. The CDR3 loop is CASSQGHRNTEAFF. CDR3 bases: TGCGCCAGCAGCCAAGGACACCGAAACACTGAAGCTTTCTTT.

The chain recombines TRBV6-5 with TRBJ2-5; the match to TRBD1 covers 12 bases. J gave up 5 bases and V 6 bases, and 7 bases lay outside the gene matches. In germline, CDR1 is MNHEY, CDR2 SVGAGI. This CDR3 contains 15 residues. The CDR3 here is CASRPGQGARETQYF. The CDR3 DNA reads TGTGCCAGCAGACCGGGACAGGGGGCGCGTGAGACCCAGTACTTC.

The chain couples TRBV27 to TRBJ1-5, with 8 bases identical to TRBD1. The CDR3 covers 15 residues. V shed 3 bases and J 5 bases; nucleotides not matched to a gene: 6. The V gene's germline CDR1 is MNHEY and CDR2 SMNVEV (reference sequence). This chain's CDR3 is CASSLSGQGYQPQHF. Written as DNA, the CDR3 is TGTGCCAGCAGTTTGTCCGGACAGGGTTATCAGCCCCAGCATTTT.